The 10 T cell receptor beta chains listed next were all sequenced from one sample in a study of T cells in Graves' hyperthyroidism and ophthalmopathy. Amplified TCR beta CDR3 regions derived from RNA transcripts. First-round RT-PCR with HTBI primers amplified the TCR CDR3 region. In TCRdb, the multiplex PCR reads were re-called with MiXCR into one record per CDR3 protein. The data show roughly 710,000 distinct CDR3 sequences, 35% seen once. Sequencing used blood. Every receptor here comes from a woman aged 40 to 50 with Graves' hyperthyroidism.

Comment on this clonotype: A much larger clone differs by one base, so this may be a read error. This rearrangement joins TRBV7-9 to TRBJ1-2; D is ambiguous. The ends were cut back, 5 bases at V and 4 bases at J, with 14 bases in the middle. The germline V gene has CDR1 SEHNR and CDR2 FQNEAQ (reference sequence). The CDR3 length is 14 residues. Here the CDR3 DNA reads TGTGCCAGCAGCGTAGATGACACTAGCTATGGCTACACCTTC. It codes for CASSVDDTSYGYTF.

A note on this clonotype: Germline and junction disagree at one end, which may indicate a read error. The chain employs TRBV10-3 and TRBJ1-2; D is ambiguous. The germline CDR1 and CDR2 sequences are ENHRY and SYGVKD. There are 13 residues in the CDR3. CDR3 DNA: TGTGCCACCAGTGACCCGACAACCTATGGCTACACCTTC. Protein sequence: CATSDPTTYGYTF.

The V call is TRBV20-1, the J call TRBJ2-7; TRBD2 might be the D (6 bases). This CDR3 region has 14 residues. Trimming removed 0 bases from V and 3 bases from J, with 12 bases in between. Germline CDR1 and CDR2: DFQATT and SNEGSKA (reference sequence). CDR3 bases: TGCAGTGCTAGAGAAGTTGGACTAAACTACGAGCAGTACTTC. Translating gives CSAREVGLNYEQYF.

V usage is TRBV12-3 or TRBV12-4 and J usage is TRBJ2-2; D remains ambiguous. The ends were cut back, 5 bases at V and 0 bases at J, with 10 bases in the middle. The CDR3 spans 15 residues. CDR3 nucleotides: TGTGCCAGCAGTCCTTGGACCGCGAACACCGGGGAGCTGTTTTTT. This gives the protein CASSPWTANTGELFF.

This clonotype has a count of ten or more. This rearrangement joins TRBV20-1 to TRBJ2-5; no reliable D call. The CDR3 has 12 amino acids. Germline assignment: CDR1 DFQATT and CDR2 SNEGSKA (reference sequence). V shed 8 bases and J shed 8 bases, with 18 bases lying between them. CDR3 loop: CSRLRTQGTQYF. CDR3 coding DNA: TGCAGTCGCCTACGTACCCAAGGTACCCAGTACTTC.

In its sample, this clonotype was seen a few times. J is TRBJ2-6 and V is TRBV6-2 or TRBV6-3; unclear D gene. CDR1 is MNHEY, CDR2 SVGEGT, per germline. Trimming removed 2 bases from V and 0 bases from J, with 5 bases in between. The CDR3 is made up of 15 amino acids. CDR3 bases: TGTGCCAGCAGTTACGTGCTCTCTGGGGCCAACGTCCTGACTTTC. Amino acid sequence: CASSYVLSGANVLTF.

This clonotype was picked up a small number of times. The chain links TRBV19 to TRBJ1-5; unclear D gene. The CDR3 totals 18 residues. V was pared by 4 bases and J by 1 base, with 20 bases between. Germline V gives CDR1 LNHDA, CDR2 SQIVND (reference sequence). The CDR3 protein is CASSTTGPLYISNQPQHF. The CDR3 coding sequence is TGTGCCAGTAGTACCACCGGCCCCCTTTACATAAGCAATCAGCCCCAGCATTTT.

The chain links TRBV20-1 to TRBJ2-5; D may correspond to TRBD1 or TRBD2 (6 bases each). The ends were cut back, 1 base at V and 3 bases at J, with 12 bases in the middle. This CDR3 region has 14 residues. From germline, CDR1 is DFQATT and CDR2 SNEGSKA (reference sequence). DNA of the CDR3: TGCAGTGCTAGAGGGGGGGCGGGGAAAGAGACCCAGTACTTC. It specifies CSARGGAGKETQYF.

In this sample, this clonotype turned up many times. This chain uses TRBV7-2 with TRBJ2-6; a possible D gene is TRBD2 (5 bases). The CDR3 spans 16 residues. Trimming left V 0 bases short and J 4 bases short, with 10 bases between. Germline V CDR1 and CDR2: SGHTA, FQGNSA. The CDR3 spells CASSLARDPGANVLTF. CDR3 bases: TGTGCCAGCAGCTTAGCTCGGGATCCCGGGGCCAACGTCCTGACTTTC.

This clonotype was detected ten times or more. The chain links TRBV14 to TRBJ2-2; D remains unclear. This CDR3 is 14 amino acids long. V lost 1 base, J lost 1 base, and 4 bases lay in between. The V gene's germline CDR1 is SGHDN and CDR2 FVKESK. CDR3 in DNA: TGTGCCAGCAGCCAAGGCATGAACACCGGGGAGCTGTTTTTT. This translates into CASSQGMNTGELFF.